The 10 T cell receptor beta chains below were found in one sample sequenced in a study of blood T cell repertoires in COVID-19. Method: immunoSEQ multiplex PCR; TCRdb's copy keeps in-frame clones and lacks some. The data hold roughly 160,000 clones, with 65% to 90% observed a single time. The source material was peripheral blood. The receptors originated from a man aged 60 to 69 with acute or convalescent COVID-19.

J is TRBJ1-1 and V is TRBV14; TRBD1 is a possible D gene (5 bases). The CDR3 has 17 amino acids. Trimming removed 0 bases from V and 2 bases from J, with 16 bases in between. Germline V gives CDR1 SGHDN, CDR2 FVKESK. The CDR3 nucleotides read TGTGCCAGCAGCCAAGATGGGGCACGACTGGGTAACACTGAAGCTTTCTTT. Translating it yields CASSQDGARLGNTEAFF.

This clone appeared a few times. J is TRBJ1-6 and V is TRBV2; D is possibly TRBD1 (5 bases). The CDR3 extends over 11 amino acids. CDR1 SNHLY and CDR2 FYNNEI come from the germline V gene. V lost 6 bases to trimming and J lost 11 bases, with 8 bases between them. The CDR3 spells CASRGGAPLHF. The CDR3 DNA reads as TGTGCCAGCAGGGGGGGGGCACCCCTCCACTTT.

V usage is TRBV5-1 and J usage is TRBJ1-2, with a weak D call TRBD1 (6 bases). The CDR3 consists of 15 residues. The germline V and J ends were trimmed by 0 bases and 8 bases, with 17 bases remaining between them. Germline V gives CDR1 SGHRS, CDR2 YFSETQ. CDR3 in DNA: TGCGCCAGCAGCTTGGGTGGGACATATGATTCGGGCTACACCTTC. Encoded protein: CASSLGGTYDSGYTF.

This clone is a singleton in its sample. The chain joins TRBV7-2 to TRBJ2-2; unclear D gene. CDR3 size: 14 residues. V lost 5 bases, J lost 6 bases, and 13 bases lay in between. Germline assignment: CDR1 SGHTA and CDR2 FQGNSA. The CDR3 DNA sequence: TGTGCCAGCAGCCCCCGGCTAGGCCCCGGGGAGCTGTTTTTT. It translates to CASSPRLGPGELFF.

This chain links TRBV5-1 with TRBJ2-6; a weak D match, TRBD1 (7 bases). This CDR3 comprises 15 residues. In germline, CDR1 is SGHRS, CDR2 YFSETQ. V lost 7 bases and J lost 0, with 11 bases in between. The CDR3 loop is CASGGTDSGANVLTF. The CDR3 DNA follows: TGCGCCAGCGGAGGGACAGACTCTGGGGCCAACGTCCTGACTTTC. Full variable domain (outside the CDR3, taken from reference TRBV5-1 and TRBJ2-6): KAGVTQTPRYLIKTRGQQVTLSCSPISGHRSVSWYQQTPGQGLQFLFEYFSETQRNKGNFPGRFSGRQFSNSRSEMNVSTLELGDSALYLCASGGTDSGANVLTFGAGSRLTVL.

The gene calls are TRBV11-2 and TRBJ1-1; D is ambiguous. The CDR3 length is 15 residues. Trimming removed 5 bases at V and 0 bases at J, with 13 bases between. Germline lookup yields CDR1 SGHAT and CDR2 FQNNGV. The CDR3 sequence is CASSSQVKMNTEAFF. As DNA, the CDR3 is TGTGCCAGCAGCAGCCAGGTTAAAATGAACACTGAAGCTTTCTTT.

This rearrangement joins TRBV27 to TRBJ2-5; 7 bases are a match to TRBD2. The CDR3 contains 11 residues. Germline CDR1 and CDR2: MNHEY and SMNVEV (reference sequence). V trimming: 8 bases; J trimming: 5 bases; junction bases outside the gene matches: 2. Here the CDR3 DNA reads TGTGCCAGCCCCGGGGGGGAGACCCAGTACTTC. Amino acids: CASPGGETQYF.

The chain uses TRBV27 and TRBJ2-1, with D possibly being TRBD2 (5 bases). This CDR3 is built from 15 residues. CDR1 is MNHEY, CDR2 SMNVEV, per germline (reference sequence). V was cut by 4 bases and J by 3 bases, with 13 bases left in between. CDR3 DNA: TGTGCCAGCAGTTCCTGGGAGACGCGCTACAATGAGCAGTTCTTC. This sequence encodes CASSSWETRYNEQFF.

This clone was recorded once. The gene calls are TRBV27 and TRBJ1-2; 9 bases agree with TRBD1. The CDR3 runs 14 residues. From germline, CDR1 is MNHEY and CDR2 SMNVEV (reference sequence). V was pared by 5 bases and J by 4 bases, with 5 bases of the junction left unmatched. DNA for the CDR3: TGTGCCAGCAGTCCTGGACAGGGGATCTATGGCTACACCTTC. Its translation is CASSPGQGIYGYTF.

This clone was counted only a few times. The rearrangement joins TRBV5-4 to TRBJ1-1; D possibly corresponds to TRBD1 (6 bases). V was cut by 4 bases and J by 1 base, with 11 bases left in between. The length of the CDR3 is 14 residues. Germline CDR1 is SGHNT and CDR2 is YYREEE (reference sequence). The CDR3 here is CASSVRQENTEAFF. In DNA, the CDR3 is TGTGCCAGCAGCGTAAGACAGGAGAACACTGAAGCTTTCTTT.